The sequence of this TCR beta chain was determined in a study of blood T cell repertoires in COVID-19 (dated by TCRdb to the early 2020s). Concerning the study at large: Samples from collaborators originated in the United States, Italy and Spain and spanned both the acute and convalescent phases of COVID-19. The prospective study material was composed of cDNA or gDNA derived from T cells, B-cell-depleted T cells, or PBMCs. Samples were obtained from the ongoing ImmuneRACE study (first 160 participants) and from over 1,000 subjects provided by 6 global collaborators. The dataset comprised deeply sampled blood TCRbeta repertoires from subjects exposed to, actively infected with, or recovered from COVID-19. The sample metadata nearly always contained a de-identified subject ID, COVID-19 status, age in years and sex. The repertoires were made available in a free public database intended to serve as a resource for research on the immune response to SARS-CoV-2. Where available, HLA class I and class II types were obtained from metadata supplied by the sample provider rather than from assay-based typing. Broader findings and caveats from the paper: How much clinical and demographic metadata was included differed by source and by participant, and the metadata was provided uncurated.

V is pruned by 2 bases and J by 7 bases, leaving 9 bases of the junction without a gene match. The CDR3 runs 15 amino acids, cysteine and phenylalanine included. The CDR3 DNA has 45 bases and is translated from base 1. CDR1 is given as SNHLY and CDR2 as FYNNEI, both from the germline V gene. TCRbeta CDR3 regions were amplified from genomic DNA using the immunoSEQ Assay, a bias-controlled multiplex PCR. The source study handled its data this way. Within the assay, amplification of reference gene primers was used to estimate how many nucleated cells each sample contained. To quantify the absolute abundance of each unique TCRbeta CDR3 rearrangement, sequence reads were collapsed and filtered. For each sample, productive Simpson clonality was calculated as the square root of Simpson's diversity index across productive rearrangements. The table comes from immuneACCESS by way of TCRdb, which keeps in-frame sequences with V and J called. Part of the clones is missing from these tables; in studies checked, under half for an unresolved V gene and the rest for unknown reasons. The V and J calls and the clone size are those of that table, but D and trimming were determined from the DNA. Here the sample has about 250,000 clones; just under 85% occur a single time. Roughly 10% of the sample is held by the ten biggest clonotypes.

Each collaborating institution followed its own protocols to collect whole blood in K2EDTA tubes. For TCRbeta analysis, collaborator samples were shipped as frozen whole blood, as isolated PBMCs, or as DNA extracted from either sample type. Notes on this clone: Its antigen is still unknown. No base quality information exists; no much larger clone differs at one position.

The sample consisted of peripheral blood. The sequence links TRBV2 to TRBJ1-1; TRBD1 agrees with 8 junctional bases. The receptor comes from an older man with acute or convalescent COVID-19. DNA sequence: TGTGCCAGCAGTGAACATGGGCAGGGGGCGAATGAAGCTTTCTTT. It specifies CASSEHGQGANEAFF. Supplemented by the reference TRBV2 and TRBJ1-1 proteins around the CDR3, the complete variable domain is EPEVTQTPSHQVTQMGQEVILRCVPISNHLYFYWYRQILGQKVEFLVSFYNNEISEKSEIFDDQFSVERPDGSNFTLKIRSTKLEDSAMYFCASSEHGQGANEAFFGQGTRLTVV.